This is a list of T cell receptor beta chains from one sample in a study of CD8+CD57+ T cells in acquired aplastic anemia. Each CDR3 protein gets one entry after TCRdb re-called the reads with MiXCR. The table lists about 180,000 distinct CDR3 sequences, around 50% of them singletons. What was sequenced was sorted CD4+, CD8+, or CD8+CD57+ T cells (not recorded which) from PBMCs. These receptors originate from a human donor with aplastic anemia. The CDR3 runs from the conserved cysteine through the conserved F or W. The D gene is left open where the match is weak. A clone size is listed for some rows: how often the clone was seen (once, few, many), or a class if it is expanded.

J: TRBJ2-5; size: .; V: TRBV2; D: TRBD1; DNA: TGTGCCAGCAGCGGGACAGCTAGCAATCAGCCCCAGTACTTC; CDR3: CASSGTASNQPQYF
J: TRBJ2-3; size: many; V: TRBV2; D: .; DNA: TGTGCCAGCAGTGAGACTACCCCTAGCACAGATACGCAGTATTTT; CDR3: CASSETTPSTDTQYF
J: TRBJ2-7; size: .; V: TRBV28; D: TRBD1; DNA: TGTGCCAGCAGTTTTGTCGGGACAGGGCTCGACGAGCAGTACTTC; CDR3: CASSFVGTGLDEQYF
J: TRBJ1-5; size: many; V: TRBV11-2; D: .; DNA: TGTGCCAGCAGCTCACAAGGGGTTCAGCCCCAGCATTTT; CDR3: CASSSQGVQPQHF
J: TRBJ2-7; size: many; V: TRBV20-1; D: TRBD1; DNA: TGCAGCGCTAACAACGGGGACAGCTCCCTCGAGCAGTACTTC; CDR3: CSANNGDSSLEQYF
J: TRBJ1-1; size: .; V: TRBV10-1; D: .; DNA: TGCACCAGCAGTGACAACAGAGCCTCCTACATGAACACTGAAGCTTTCTTT; CDR3: CTSSDNRASYMNTEAFF
J: TRBJ1-1; size: many; V: TRBV19; D: .; DNA: TGTGCCAGTAGAAGAGGTGGCACAACTGAAGCTTTCTTT; CDR3: CASRRGGTTEAFF
J: TRBJ1-1; size: few; V: TRBV19; D: .; DNA: TGTGCCAGCTGGGCATCACTCACTGAAGCTTTCTTT; CDR3: CASWASLTEAFF
J: TRBJ2-7; size: .; V: TRBV18; D: .; DNA: TGTGCCAGCTCACTACAAAAGATCGGGACACACGAGCAGTACTTC; CDR3: CASSLQKIGTHEQYF
J: TRBJ2-1; size: .; V: TRBV6-1; D: TRBD2; DNA: TGTGCCACCAGGGGGACTAGCGGGGGGGGCTCCTACAATGAGCAGTTCTTC; CDR3: CATRGTSGGGSYNEQFF
J: TRBJ2-2; size: many; V: TRBV20-1; D: .; DNA: TGCAGTGCCCCGGACCACCGGACCGGGGAGCTGTTTTTT; CDR3: CSAPDHRTGELFF
J: TRBJ1-2; size: .; V: TRBV15; D: .; DNA: TGTGCCAGCACCTCGGGGGATGGCTACACCTTC; CDR3: CASTSGDGYTF
J: TRBJ2-3; size: few; V: TRBV4-1; D: TRBD2; DNA: TGCGCCAGCAGCCAAGAGCGGGGGGCTAGCGGTAGTGATGCAGATACGCAGTATTTT; CDR3: CASSQERGASGSDADTQYF
J: TRBJ2-7; size: .; V: TRBV3-1; D: TRBD2; DNA: TGTGCCAGCAGCCAAGCAAGCGGGGGGTCCCACGAGCAGTACTTC; CDR3: CASSQASGGSHEQYF
J: TRBJ1-2; size: .; V: TRBV20-1; D: .; DNA: TGCAGTGCTAGTTTAACAGGGTTGGACTATGGCTACACCTTC; CDR3: CSASLTGLDYGYTF
J: TRBJ2-7; size: .; V: TRBV7-9; D: TRBD1; DNA: TGTGCCAGCAGTATAGGACAGGGGAAGAGGTACTTC; CDR3: CASSIGQGKRYF
J: TRBJ2-7; size: .; V: TRBV3-1; D: .; DNA: TGTGCCAGCAGCCAAGAGACAGGCCCTGGCGAGCAGTACTTC; CDR3: CASSQETGPGEQYF
J: TRBJ1-1; size: .; V: TRBV10-2; D: .; DNA: TGCGCCAGCAGTTATAGATTTCAGGGCAGGGGAATGAACACTGAAGCTTTCTTT; CDR3: CASSYRFQGRGMNTEAFF
J: TRBJ1-5; size: .; V: TRBV2; D: TRBD1; DNA: TGTGCCAGCAGTGACGGGACAGGGGGTGCTCAGCCCCAGCATTTT; CDR3: CASSDGTGGAQPQHF
J: TRBJ1-5; size: .; V: TRBV15; D: .; DNA: TGTGCCACTCGACAGGGCAATCAGCCCCAGCATTTT; CDR3: CATRQGNQPQHF
J: TRBJ2-3; size: .; V: TRBV11-2; D: .; DNA: TGTGCCAGCAGCTTCTTGAGGGGGGCTTTAAGAGCAGATACGCAGTATTTT; CDR3: CASSFLRGALRADTQYF
J: TRBJ2-6; size: once; V: TRBV14; D: TRBD2; DNA: TGTGCCAGCAGCCAAAGAAGGACTAGCGGGAAAGGTGGGGCCAACGTCCTGACTTTC; CDR3: CASSQRRTSGKGGANVLTF
J: TRBJ1-1; size: many; V: TRBV10-3; D: TRBD1; DNA: TGTGCCATCAGCCTCAGGGGGGGGAACACTGAAGCTTTCTTT; CDR3: CAISLRGGNTEAFF
J: TRBJ2-1; size: .; V: TRBV2; D: .; DNA: TGTGCCAGCAAAGGACAGAGCTACAATGAGCAGTTCTTC; CDR3: CASKGQSYNEQFF
J: TRBJ1-5; size: .; V: TRBV20-1; D: .; DNA: TGCAGTGCTAGTAGTCAGCCCCAGCATTTT; CDR3: CSASSQPQHF
J: TRBJ1-2; size: many; V: TRBV11-2; D: .; DNA: TGTGCCAGCAGCTTTGGACAGTTCGAAGGCTACACCTTC; CDR3: CASSFGQFEGYTF
J: TRBJ2-7; size: few; V: TRBV7-7; D: TRBD1; DNA: TGTGCTAGCAGCCTGACAGGGGGGTACGAGCAGTACTTC; CDR3: CASSLTGGYEQYF
J: TRBJ2-7; size: .; V: TRBV5-6; D: TRBD2; DNA: TGTGCCAGCAGCTTCGGACTAGTCTCCTACGAGCAGTACTTC; CDR3: CASSFGLVSYEQYF
J: TRBJ1-3; size: many; V: TRBV6-1; D: .; DNA: TGTGCCAGCAGTTTACGTCCGGGGGCGCGCGGAAACACCATATATTTT; CDR3: CASSLRPGARGNTIYF
J: TRBJ1-2; size: many; V: TRBV2; D: TRBD1; DNA: TGTGCCAGCAGTGCGACAGGGGGGATCGGCTATGGCTACACCTTC; CDR3: CASSATGGIGYGYTF
J: TRBJ1-4; size: many; V: TRBV7-8; D: .; DNA: TGTGCCAGCAGCTTAGAAGCGGGAGAAAAACTGTTTTTT; CDR3: CASSLEAGEKLFF
J: TRBJ1-4; size: many; V: TRBV5-1; D: .; DNA: TGCGCCAGCAGTGGTGGTCGCGGCCCTAATGAAAAACTGTTTTTT; CDR3: CASSGGRGPNEKLFF
J: TRBJ2-1; size: many; V: TRBV24-1; D: TRBD1; DNA: TGTGCCACCAGTGAATTGACAGGGTCTGAGCAGTTCTTC; CDR3: CATSELTGSEQFF